This note documents a single TCR beta chain sequence. Its target is unknown. This record comes from a study of T cell responses to AZD1222 COVID-19 vaccine. The study, taken as a whole, reports: Repertoires were collected only later (after the peak T cell response had occurred). Nearly half of spike-specific TCRs reportedly target unmutated variant regions. Females made up more of the donors, who were largely white British, and clonal diversity may have come out too low. Two AZD1222 administrations were followed by greater Spike-specific TCR breadth and depth.

Repertoires were generated with immunoSEQ multiplex PCR, while TCRdb's copy carries only in-frame clones and drops some. The sample shows 100,000 to 150,000 clones, 89% of them seen only once. Source: peripheral blood, taken on day 0 of AZD1222 vaccination. The sequence was collected from an adult in good health.

This CDR3 is CASSPTGLEQYF. DNA for the CDR3: TGTGCCAGCTCCCCCACCGGGCTCGAGCAGTACTTC. The genes are TRBV27 and TRBJ2-7; unclear D gene. The CDR3 extends over 12 amino acids. Germline assignment: CDR1 MNHEY and CDR2 SMNVEV (reference sequence). V lost 8 bases and J lost 6, with 14 bases in between.